Included here is one TCR beta chain sequence, with context. The data are from a study of blood T cell repertoires in COVID-19. As for the study in general: Collection of acute and convalescent COVID-19 samples took place in the United States, Italy and Spain. The cDNA or gDNA used as material had been derived from T cells, B-cell-depleted T cells, or PBMCs.

Germline loops: CDR1 SGHRS, CDR2 YFSETQ. The CDR3 sequence is 15 residues long. V was clipped by 4 bases and J by 3 bases; unmatched bases: 7. Authors' processing steps: How many nucleated cells were present was estimated from reference gene primer amplification. Generated by immunoSEQ multiplex PCR, the TCRdb table keeps only in-frame clones and is missing some. D and trimming come from the DNA, and the V and J calls and clone size come from that table. Among some 220,000 clones listed, 80% were seen once. This clonotype was sampled from a human donor in a cohort sampled during active COVID-19. The source material was peripheral blood. The chain couples TRBV5-1 to TRBJ2-5; TRBD1 agrees at 9 bases. CDR3 sequence reads: CASSVEWTGEETQYF. The CDR3 DNA follows: TGCGCCAGCAGCGTCGAATGGACAGGGGAAGAGACCCAGTACTTC. Using reference TRBV5-1 and TRBJ2-5 for the parts outside the CDR3, the full variable domain is KAGVTQTPRYLIKTRGQQVTLSCSPISGHRSVSWYQQTPGQGLQFLFEYFSETQRNKGNFPGRFSGRQFSNSRSEMNVSTLELGDSALYLCASSVEWTGEETQYFGPGTRLLVL.